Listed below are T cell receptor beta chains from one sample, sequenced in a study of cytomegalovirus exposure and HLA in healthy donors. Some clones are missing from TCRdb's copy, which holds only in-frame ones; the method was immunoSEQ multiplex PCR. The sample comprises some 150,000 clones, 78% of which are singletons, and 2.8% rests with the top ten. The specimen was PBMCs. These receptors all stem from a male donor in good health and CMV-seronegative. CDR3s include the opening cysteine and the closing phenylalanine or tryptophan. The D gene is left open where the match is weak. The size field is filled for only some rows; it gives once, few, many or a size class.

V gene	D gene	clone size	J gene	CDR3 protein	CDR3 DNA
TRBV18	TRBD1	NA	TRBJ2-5	CASSPRWGQQETQYF	TGTGCCAGCTCACCACGCTGGGGACAGCAAGAGACCCAGTACTTC
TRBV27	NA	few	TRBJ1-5	CASTLGGQPQHF	TGTGCCAGCACCTTGGGAGGCCAGCCCCAGCATTTT
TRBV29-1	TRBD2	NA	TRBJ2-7	CSVNIPGLAYEQYF	TGCAGCGTGAACATACCGGGACTAGCGTACGAGCAGTACTTC
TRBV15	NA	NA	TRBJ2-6	CATSRVYGVDGANVLTF	TGTGCCACCAGCAGAGTCTATGGAGTAGACGGGGCCAACGTCCTGACTTTC
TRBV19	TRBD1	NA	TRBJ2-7	CASSTGQVREQYF	TGTGCCAGTAGTACAGGACAGGTTCGGGAGCAGTACTTC
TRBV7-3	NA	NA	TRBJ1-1	CASSYTVNTEAFF	TGTGCCAGCAGCTATACAGTGAACACTGAAGCTTTCTTT
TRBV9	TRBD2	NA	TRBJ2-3	CASSVVTGGLDTQYF	TGTGCCAGCAGCGTAGTTACGGGAGGGCTAGATACGCAGTATTTT
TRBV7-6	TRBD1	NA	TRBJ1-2	CASSLAPTGSIYGYTF	TGTGCCAGCAGCTTAGCCCCGACAGGGTCGATATATGGCTACACCTTC
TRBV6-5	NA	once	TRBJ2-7	CASSYNTYEQYF	TGTGCCAGCAGTTATAACACGTACGAGCAGTACTTC
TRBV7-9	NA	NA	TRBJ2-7	CASSQGRRERYEQYF	TGTGCCAGCAGCCAAGGGAGGCGAGAGCGCTACGAGCAGTACTTC
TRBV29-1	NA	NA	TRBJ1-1	CSVITGTNTEAFF	TGCAGCGTGATTACAGGGACGAACACTGAAGCTTTCTTT
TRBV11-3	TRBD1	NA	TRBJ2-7	CASSLDIQTGGLRVLYEQYF	TGTGCCAGCAGCTTAGATATTCAGACAGGGGGCCTAAGGGTCCTCTACGAGCAGTACTTC
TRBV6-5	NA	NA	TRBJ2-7	CASSESGAYEQYF	TGTGCCAGCAGTGAATCAGGGGCCTACGAGCAGTACTTC
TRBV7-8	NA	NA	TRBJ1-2	CASSFGSINYGYTF	TGTGCCAGCAGCTTTGGTTCTATAAACTATGGCTACACCTTC
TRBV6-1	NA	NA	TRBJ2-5	CASSEAPDYLDGTQYF	TGTGCCAGCAGCGAAGCTCCGGACTACCTCGATGGGACCCAGTACTTC
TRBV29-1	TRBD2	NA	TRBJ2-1	CSVELAASDEQFF	TGCAGCGTTGAGCTAGCGGCGTCGGATGAGCAGTTCTTC
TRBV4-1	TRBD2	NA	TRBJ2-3	CASSQDVAGGGTDTQYF	TGCGCCAGCAGCCAAGATGTGGCGGGGGGGGGCACAGATACGCAGTATTTT
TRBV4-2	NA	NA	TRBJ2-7	CASSQESTSTSYEQYF	TGTGCCAGCAGCCAAGAAAGCACCTCAACGTCCTACGAGCAGTACTTC
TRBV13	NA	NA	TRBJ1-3	CASSQAPRGNTIYF	TGTGCCAGCAGCCAAGCCCCGCGGGGAAACACCATATATTTT
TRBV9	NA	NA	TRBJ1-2	CASRETGSYGYTF	TGTGCCAGCAGGGAGACAGGCTCATATGGCTACACCTTC
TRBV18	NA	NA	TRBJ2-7	CASSPLSGTNEQYF	TGTGCCAGCTCACCACTAAGCGGGACAAACGAGCAGTACTTC
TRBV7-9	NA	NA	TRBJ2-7	CSSRASSYEQYF	TGTTCCAGCAGAGCATCTAGCTACGAGCAGTACTTC
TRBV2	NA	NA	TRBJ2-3	CASSYSQGFRSTDTQYF	TGTGCCAGCAGTTATTCACAGGGATTTAGGAGCACAGATACGCAGTATTTT
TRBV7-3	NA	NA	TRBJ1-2	CASSLRDTNYGYTF	TGTGCCAGCAGCTTAAGAGACACTAACTATGGCTACACCTTC
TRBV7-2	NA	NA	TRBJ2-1	CASSLARGSYNEQFF	TGTGCCAGCAGCTTAGCGCGCGGCTCCTACAATGAGCAGTTCTTC
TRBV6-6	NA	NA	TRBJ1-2	CASSPVDYGYTF	TGTGCCAGCAGTCCGGTTGACTATGGCTACACCTTC
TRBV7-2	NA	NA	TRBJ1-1	CASSLETGNTEAFF	TGTGCCAGCAGCTTAGAAACAGGGAACACTGAAGCTTTCTTT
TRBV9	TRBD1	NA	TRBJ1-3	CASSAAGGAGTIYF	TGTGCCAGCAGCGCGGCAGGGGGAGCAGGCACCATATATTTT